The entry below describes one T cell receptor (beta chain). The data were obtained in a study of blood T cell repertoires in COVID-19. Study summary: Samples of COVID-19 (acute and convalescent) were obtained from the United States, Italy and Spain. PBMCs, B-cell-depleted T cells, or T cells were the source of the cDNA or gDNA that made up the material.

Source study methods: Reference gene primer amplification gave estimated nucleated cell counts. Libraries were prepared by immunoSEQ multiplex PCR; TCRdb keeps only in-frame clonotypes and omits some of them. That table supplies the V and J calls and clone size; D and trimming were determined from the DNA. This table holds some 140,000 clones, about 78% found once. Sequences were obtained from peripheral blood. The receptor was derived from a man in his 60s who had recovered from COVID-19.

CDR3 amino acids: CASLAANGELFF. The CDR3 coding sequence is TGTGCCAGCCTCGCAGCGAACGGGGAGCTGTTTTTT. This chain connects TRBV3-1 (or the pseudogene TRBV3-2) to TRBJ2-2; no definite D call. The V gene lost 8 bases and the J gene lost 7 bases, with 11 bases spanning the gap. CDR3 length equals 12 residues. In germline, CDR1 is LGHDT, CDR2 YNNKEL (reference sequence).